This entry lists 10 T cell receptor beta chains sequenced from one sample in a study of T cell responses to AZD1222 COVID-19 vaccine. Profiling relied on immunoSEQ multiplex PCR, and the TCRdb table lists in-frame clones only, not all of them. The data hold some 150,000 clones, with approximately 94% observed a single time. The source material was peripheral blood, sampled on day 0 of AZD1222 vaccination. Receptors were obtained from an adult in good health.

The chain employs TRBV11-3 and TRBJ2-2; D remains ambiguous. This CDR3 is 15 amino acids long. CDR1 SGHNT and CDR2 YENEEA come from the germline V gene. Deletions cut 5 bases from V and 4 bases from J, with 14 bases between. The CDR3 spells CASSLNWGSTGELFF. The CDR3 coding sequence is TGTGCCAGCAGCCTCAATTGGGGATCCACCGGGGAGCTGTTTTTT.

The rearrangement links TRBV6-2 or TRBV6-3 to TRBJ1-6, with D possibly being TRBD1 (6 bases). Trimming pared 1 base from V and 10 bases from J, leaving 8 bases between. The CDR3 is 13 amino acids. The germline V gene has CDR1 MNHEY and CDR2 SVGEGT. The CDR3, as DNA: TGTGCCAGCAGTTACTGGGACAACTCACCCCTCCACTTT. It encodes CASSYWDNSPLHF.

The chain employs TRBV19 and TRBJ2-7; tentative D call: TRBD2 (5 bases). This CDR3 has 14 amino acids. In germline, CDR1 is LNHDA, CDR2 SQIVND (reference sequence). V was pared by 2 bases and J by 2 bases, with 10 bases between. This CDR3 reads CASSIRGRTYEQYF. The CDR3 DNA reads TGTGCCAGTAGTATACGAGGGAGAACCTACGAGCAGTACTTC.

This chain links TRBV7-9 with TRBJ1-2; D not certain. Germline CDR1 is SEHNR and CDR2 is FQNEAQ (reference sequence). This CDR3 has 13 amino acids. V lost 0 bases to trimming and J lost 3 bases, with 5 bases between them. The DNA for the CDR3 is TGTGCCAGCAGCTTAGCAGATTACTATGGCTACACCTTC. Encoded protein: CASSLADYYGYTF.

This sequence joins TRBV30 and TRBJ2-3; D gene unclear. Germline loops: CDR1 GTSNPN, CDR2 SVGIG (reference sequence). The length of the CDR3 is 13 residues. V lost 4 bases to trimming and J lost 1 base, with 9 bases between them. The CDR3 coding sequence is TGTGCCTGGATTCGGGCGGGCACAGATACGCAGTATTTT. This translates into CAWIRAGTDTQYF.

V and J are TRBV6-1 and TRBJ2-7; 7 nucleotides match TRBD2. The J segment lost 0 bases and the V segment lost 0 bases, leaving 8 bases of the junction unmatched. Germline CDR1 reads MNHNS; CDR2 reads SASEGT. The CDR3 loop spans 17 amino acids. The CDR3 reads CASSEASGVYFSYEQYF. In nucleotides, the CDR3 is TGTGCCAGCAGTGAAGCGAGCGGGGTATACTTCTCCTACGAGCAGTACTTC.

V usage is TRBV5-1 and J usage is TRBJ2-3, with 7 bases identical to TRBD1. V gave up 7 bases and J gave up 5 bases; unmatched junction bases: 10. The germline V gene encodes CDR1 SGHRS and CDR2 YFSETQ. This CDR3 has 14 residues. The DNA of the CDR3 is TGCGCCAGCTGTAAGGGGGCGCCAAGAGATACGCAGTATTTT. It translates to CASCKGAPRDTQYF.

This clone was seen more than once but under ten times. The junction does not match germline at one end; this may be a read error. This chain's CDR3 is CPSTKKHDSAKNIQYF. The CDR3 region has the DNA TGTCCCAGTACAAAAAAACACGACTCGGCCAAAAACATTCAGTACTTC. The chain is built from TRBV19 and TRBJ2-4; no reliable D call. In germline, CDR1 is LNHDA, CDR2 SQIVND (reference sequence). This CDR3 spans 16 amino acids. The entire variable domain, with the rest obtained from reference TRBV19 and TRBJ2-4, is as follows: DGGITQSPKYLFRKEGQNVTLSCEQNLNHDAMYWYRQDPGQGLRLIYYSQIVNDFQKGDIAEGYSVSREKKESFPLTVTSAQKNPTAFYLCPSTKKHDSAKNIQYFGAGTRLSVL.

The V gene is TRBV4-1, the J gene TRBJ1-2; 7 bases align to TRBD1. Germline values: CDR1 MGHRA, CDR2 YSYEKL. With 2 bases clipped from V and 0 bases from J, the junction kept 9 bases outside the gene matches. CDR3 length equals 17 residues. CDR3 DNA sequence: TGCGCCAGCAGCCAACTCACAGGGACAGACCCTAACTATGGCTACACCTTC. It translates to CASSQLTGTDPNYGYTF.

CDR3 region: CASSLEWDEKLFF. In nucleotides, the CDR3 is TGCGCCAGCAGCTTGGAATGGGATGAAAAACTGTTTTTT. The gene calls are TRBV5-1 and TRBJ1-4; D not resolved. The CDR3 covers 13 residues. Trimming took 0 bases from V and 6 from J, leaving 6 bases between them. CDR1 is SGHRS, CDR2 YFSETQ, per germline. The full variable domain, rest sourced from reference TRBV5-1 and TRBJ1-4, is KAGVTQTPRYLIKTRGQQVTLSCSPISGHRSVSWYQQTPGQGLQFLFEYFSETQRNKGNFPGRFSGRQFSNSRSEMNVSTLELGDSALYLCASSLEWDEKLFFGSGTQLSVL.